The 32 T cell receptor beta chains reported below all come from one sample, sequenced in a study of spatial heterogeneity in lung cancer. Each CDR3 protein gets one entry after TCRdb re-called the 5' RACE reads with MiXCR. The sample has more than 65,000 distinct CDR3 sequences; roughly 13% are singletons. The time point denotes: sample taken at primary tumor resection. Frozen PBMC, nontumor lung or tumor provided whole RNA, which was sequenced unsorted. The sample was PBMCs, taken at surgery. The receptors were sampled from a male donor with early-stage non-small cell lung cancer.

This clonotype was counted only a few times. The gene calls are TRBV20-1 and TRBJ2-7, with D tentatively TRBD1 (6 bases). The CDR3 has 14 amino acids. V was cut by 0 bases and J by 3 bases, with 12 bases left in between. CDR1 and CDR2 (germline): DFQATT, SNEGSKA (reference sequence). The CDR3 sequence is CSARDDRKFYEQYF. In nucleotides, the CDR3 is TGCAGTGCTAGAGATGACAGGAAATTCTACGAGCAGTACTTC.

This clonotype was seen ten or more times. V gene TRBV4-1 combines with J gene TRBJ1-5, with no clear D. The ends were cut back, 4 bases at V and 4 bases at J, with 14 bases in the middle. Germline V gives CDR1 MGHRA, CDR2 YSYEKL. The CDR3 consists of 15 residues. This CDR3 is CASSLGLEWNQPQHF. CDR3 nucleotide sequence: TGCGCCAGCAGCCTTGGCTTGGAATGGAATCAGCCCCAGCATTTT.

The chain couples TRBV9 to TRBJ2-7, with D possibly TRBD2 on 6 matching bases. There are 14 residues in the CDR3. V was clipped by 0 bases and J by 3 bases, with 10 bases between them. Germline-derived CDR1 and CDR2 are SGDLS and YYNGEE. The CDR3 bases are TGTGCCAGCAGCGTAGGGAGTAGCGGCTACGAGCAGTACTTC. Protein sequence: CASSVGSSGYEQYF.

The V call is TRBV5-1, the J call TRBJ2-7; D unclear. Germline-derived CDR1 and CDR2 are SGHRS and YFSETQ. V lost 3 bases to trimming and J lost 6 bases, with 7 bases between them. The CDR3 runs to 11 residues. CDR3 loop: CASSSGPEQYF. The DNA of the CDR3 is TGCGCCAGCAGCTCTGGACCCGAGCAGTACTTC. The variable domain in full, with the rest retrieved from reference TRBV5-1 and TRBJ2-7, is KAGVTQTPRYLIKTRGQQVTLSCSPISGHRSVSWYQQTPGQGLQFLFEYFSETQRNKGNFPGRFSGRQFSNSRSEMNVSTLELGDSALYLCASSSGPEQYFGPGTRLTVT.

This clonotype appeared a few times. The rearrangement links TRBV5-4 to TRBJ2-3; TRBD1 might be the D (6 bases). Trimming removed 5 bases at V and 2 bases at J, with 12 bases between. Germline V CDR1 and CDR2: SGHNT, YYREEE (reference sequence). CDR3 length: 14 residues. The CDR3 region is CASRRDMPTDTQYF. The CDR3 DNA is TGTGCCAGCAGGAGGGACATGCCCACAGATACGCAGTATTTT.

V and J are TRBV3-1 and TRBJ2-2; 9 positions agree with TRBD2. Per germline, CDR1 LGHDT and CDR2 YNNKEL (reference sequence). This CDR3 has 20 amino acids. V shed 0 bases and J 3 bases; nucleotides not matched to a gene: 14. The chain's CDR3 is CASSQDLVMTSGFYTGELFF. Here the CDR3 DNA reads TGTGCCAGCAGCCAAGATCTTGTAATGACTAGCGGATTTTACACCGGGGAGCTGTTTTTT.

The table lists this clonotype with a few counts. The rearrangement links TRBV5-1 to TRBJ1-1; D is perhaps TRBD1 (6 bases). CDR1 and CDR2 (germline): SGHRS, YFSETQ. The CDR3 has 15 residues. V lost 1 base and J lost 6, with 16 bases in between. CDR3 sequence reads: CASSLLPGGKAEAFF. The CDR3 DNA is TGCGCCAGCAGCTTGTTGCCGGGGGGCAAGGCTGAAGCTTTCTTT.

The rearrangement joins TRBV12-3 or TRBV12-4 to TRBJ2-1; D ambiguous. Trimming left V 4 bases short and J 7 bases short, with 8 bases between. The CDR3 is 12 residues long. CDR3 bases: TGTGCCAGCAGTTCCGACCAGAATGAGCAGTTCTTC. Amino acid sequence: CASSSDQNEQFF.

This clonotype was observed a few times. V gene TRBV6-6 combines with J gene TRBJ2-1, with D possibly matching TRBD2 (6 bases). V gave up 6 bases and J gave up 9 bases, with 12 bases separating them. CDR3 length: 12 residues. Germline CDR1 is MNHNY and CDR2 is SVGAGI (reference sequence). The CDR3 DNA reads TGTGCCAGCAGCCCTGGGGGGTTTGAGCAGTTCTTC. It encodes CASSPGGFEQFF.

The chain employs TRBV30 and TRBJ1-2, with D maybe TRBD1 (6 bases). Trimming removed 3 bases at V and 6 bases at J, with 23 bases between. This CDR3 spans 16 amino acids. Looked up from germline, CDR1 is GTSNPN and CDR2 is SVGIG (reference sequence). The CDR3: CAWSQGAGEGVNGYTF. DNA for the CDR3: TGTGCCTGGAGCCAAGGGGCAGGGGAAGGCGTGAATGGCTACACCTTC. Filled out from reference TRBV30 and TRBJ1-2, the complete variable domain reads SQTIHQWPATLVQPVGSPLSLECTVEGTSNPNLYWYRQAAGRGLQLLFYSVGIGQISSEVPQNLSASRPQDRQFILSSKKLLLSDSGFYLCAWSQGAGEGVNGYTFGSGTRLTVV.

The V and J genes are TRBV3-1 and TRBJ2-2; 8 nucleotides agree with TRBD2. The germline V gene has CDR1 LGHDT and CDR2 YNNKEL (reference sequence). The ends lost 1 base at V and 2 bases at J; junction bases unmatched: 12. CDR3 length equals 19 residues. The CDR3 DNA reads TGTGCCAGCAGCCAAGCCTATCTCCTAGCGGGTGGAAACACCGGGGAGCTGTTTTTT. This encodes CASSQAYLLAGGNTGELFF.

This clonotype has a count of ten or more. The V gene is TRBV11-2, the J gene TRBJ2-3; D may correspond to TRBD1 or TRBD2 (5 bases each). The germline V gene encodes CDR1 SGHAT and CDR2 FQNNGV. The CDR3 has 13 residues. V was trimmed by 5 bases and J by 4 bases, leaving 10 bases between them. The chain's CDR3 is CASSAGTADTQYF. DNA for the CDR3: TGTGCCAGCAGCGCCGGGACCGCAGATACGCAGTATTTT.

This chain connects TRBV7-9 to TRBJ2-5; D remains unclear. V was shortened by 6 bases and J by 2 bases, with 7 bases between the two germline ends. The germline CDR1 and CDR2 sequences are SEHNR and FQNEAQ (reference sequence). CDR3 length equals 12 residues. This CDR3 is CASRRIQETQYF. The CDR3 DNA reads as TGTGCCAGCAGGCGGATTCAAGAGACCCAGTACTTC.

The chain joins TRBV20-1 to TRBJ1-4; D remains unclear. The germline CDR1 and CDR2 sequences are DFQATT and SNEGSKA (reference sequence). V lost 7 bases, J lost 0 bases, and 3 bases lay in between. This CDR3 is built from 11 residues. As DNA, the CDR3 is TGCAGTGGGGCAACTAATGAAAAACTGTTTTTT. It yields the protein CSGATNEKLFF.

This chain connects TRBV20-1 to TRBJ1-3; 8 bases fit TRBD1. This CDR3 is 14 amino acids long. CDR1 is DFQATT and CDR2 is SNEGSKA in the germline V gene (reference sequence). V lost 5 bases and J lost 1; bases outside the gene matches: 4. CDR3 DNA: TGCAGTGCTTGGACAGGGATTTCTGGAAACACCATATATTTT. It translates to CSAWTGISGNTIYF.

This clonotype has at least ten counts. V and J are TRBV2 and TRBJ2-7, with D possibly matching TRBD2 (5 bases). Germline V lookup: CDR1 SNHLY, CDR2 FYNNEI. The V end was cut by 5 bases, the J end by 5 bases, with 16 bases between. The CDR3 covers 14 residues. CDR3 residues: CASSPRTVRNEQYF. DNA for the CDR3: TGTGCCAGCAGTCCTCGGACTGTTCGGAACGAGCAGTACTTC.

V usage is TRBV6-2 or TRBV6-3 and J usage is TRBJ2-7; 12 nucleotides agree with TRBD2. Trimming took 2 bases from V and 6 from J; bases not matched to a gene: 2. The CDR3 is made up of 14 amino acids. From germline, CDR1 is MNHEY and CDR2 SVGEGT. This CDR3 is CASSYVTSGGEQYF. CDR3 coding DNA: TGTGCCAGCAGTTACGTGACTAGCGGGGGCGAGCAGTACTTC.

The chain couples TRBV11-1 to TRBJ2-1, with TRBD1 identical over 10 bases. This CDR3 is 16 amino acids long. Per the germline V gene, CDR1 is SGHAT and CDR2 is FQDESV (reference sequence). V lost 5 bases and J lost 7; bases outside the gene matches: 11. This chain's CDR3 is CASSRSGTGVRNEQFF. The CDR3 DNA is TGTGCCAGCAGCCGTTCCGGGACAGGGGTACGGAATGAGCAGTTCTTC.

This clonotype was counted only a few times. V gene TRBV19 combines with J gene TRBJ2-4; D remains unclear. Germline CDR1 LNHDA, CDR2 SQIVND (reference sequence). The CDR3 spans 12 residues. Trimming removed 5 bases from V and 6 bases from J, with 8 bases in between. For the CDR3, the DNA is TGTGCCAGTAGTCCCAGTAGAAACATTCAGTACTTC. This encodes CASSPSRNIQYF.

V and J are TRBV5-1 and TRBJ1-3, with D perhaps TRBD1 (6 bases). The CDR3 contains 15 residues. Germline V gene sequence: CDR1 SGHRS, CDR2 YFSETQ. The V end was cut by 0 bases, the J end by 0 bases, with 7 bases between. The CDR3 DNA reads TGCGCCAGCAGCTTGGGCAGGGGCTCTGGAAACACCATATATTTT. Its protein is CASSLGRGSGNTIYF.

The chain joins TRBV2 to TRBJ2-5, with D perhaps TRBD1 (5 bases). With 4 bases removed from V and 4 bases from J, the gap between germline ends came to 7 bases. CDR1 and CDR2 (germline): SNHLY, FYNNEI. This CDR3 comprises 12 residues. The chain's CDR3 is CASSGQGETQYF. The CDR3 DNA follows: TGTGCCAGCAGTGGCCAGGGAGAGACCCAGTACTTC.

This clonotype was detected a few times. The CDR3 region is CASSTGLAEETQYF. The CDR3, as DNA: TGTGCCAGCAGTACGGGACTAGCGGAAGAGACCCAGTACTTC. The chain links TRBV7-2 to TRBJ2-5, with 11 bases fitting TRBD2. The CDR3 totals 14 residues. V lost 6 bases, J lost 3 bases, and 3 bases stayed unmatched. The germline V gene has CDR1 SGHTA and CDR2 FQGNSA.

Details on this clonotype: A much bigger clone sits one base away, suggesting this may be a read error. The V call is TRBV30, the J call TRBJ2-7; no definite D call. The CDR3 runs 11 residues. Germline V gene data show CDR1 as GTSNPN and CDR2 as SVGIG (reference sequence). V lost 1 base and J 3 bases, leaving 4 bases between the germline ends. CDR3 bases: TGTGCCTGGAGTGACATCTACGAGCAGTACTTC. Amino acid sequence: CAWSDIYEQYF.

This clonotype has more than one count but fewer than ten. The J gene is TRBJ1-1, the V gene TRBV28; TRBD1 matches at 7 bases. Trimming cost V 4 bases and J 4 bases; bases outside gene matches: 9. Germline-derived CDR1 and CDR2 are MDHEN and SYDVKM. CDR3 size: 15 residues. CDR3 residues: CASSSATGEITEAFF. CDR3 DNA sequence: TGTGCCAGCAGTTCGGCAACAGGGGAAATCACTGAAGCTTTCTTT.

This clonotype was observed many times. The chain couples TRBV3-1 to TRBJ2-3, with 10 bases aligning to TRBD2. Trimming at V came to 2 bases and at J to 4 bases, leaving 6 bases not matched to a gene. The CDR3 has 16 residues. Germline V gene data show CDR1 as LGHDT and CDR2 as YNNKEL (reference sequence). The CDR3: CASSQTEREGPDTQYF. CDR3 nucleotide sequence: TGTGCCAGCAGCCAAACGGAGCGGGAGGGCCCAGATACGCAGTATTTT.

This clonotype was detected a few times. The chain recombines TRBV20-1 with TRBJ1-4; D is undetermined. The CDR3 consists of 13 residues. Trimming removed 1 base from V and 7 bases from J, with 10 bases in between. CDR1 and CDR2 (germline): DFQATT, SNEGSKA (reference sequence). The CDR3 loop reads CSARVPYGEKLFF. The DNA for the CDR3 is TGCAGTGCTAGAGTACCATATGGTGAAAAACTGTTTTTT.

V usage is TRBV14 and J usage is TRBJ1-2; D is unclear. Trimming pared 1 base from V and 8 bases from J, leaving 14 bases between. In germline, CDR1 is SGHDN, CDR2 FVKESK. The CDR3 runs to 14 residues. The CDR3 bases are TGTGCCAGCAGCCAAGTGACATTAGTGGCCGGCTACACCTTC. It yields the protein CASSQVTLVAGYTF.

This chain uses TRBV5-4 with TRBJ2-3; 7 positions match TRBD2. Germline V gene sequence: CDR1 SGHNT, CDR2 YYREEE (reference sequence). The CDR3 extends over 16 amino acids. V gave up 4 bases and J gave up 0 bases; unmatched junction bases: 8. The CDR3 here is CASSPTGDYSTDTQYF. The CDR3 DNA follows: TGTGCCAGCAGCCCCACCGGGGACTATAGCACAGATACGCAGTATTTT.

The chain couples TRBV23-1 to TRBJ2-2, with 7 bases identical to TRBD1. TRBV23-1 is placed among ORFs of uncertain function. The CDR3 sequence is 17 residues long. V lost 0 bases to trimming and J lost 3 bases; unmatched junction nucleotides: 7. The CDR3: CASSQSDDRDDTGELFF. CDR3 bases: TGCGCCAGCAGTCAATCGGATGACAGGGACGACACCGGGGAGCTGTTTTTT.

This clonotype was seen a few times. The chain has TRBV19 and TRBJ2-2; 8 positions match TRBD1. There are 15 residues in the CDR3. Germline values: CDR1 LNHDA, CDR2 SQIVND (reference sequence). V lost 6 bases to trimming and J lost 2 bases; unmatched junction nucleotides: 5. DNA for the CDR3: TGTGCCAGTAGAACGGGACAGGAAAACACCGGGGAGCTGTTTTTT. Its translation is CASRTGQENTGELFF.

The sample holds a few counts of this clonotype. The V gene is TRBV2, the J gene TRBJ2-5, with no clear D. The length of the CDR3 is 10 residues. The ends were cut back, 7 bases at V and 9 bases at J, with 9 bases in the middle. Germline V gives CDR1 SNHLY, CDR2 FYNNEI. CDR3: CASKTFAQYF. The CDR3 DNA is TGTGCCAGCAAGACGTTCGCCCAGTACTTC.

Ten or more counts support this clonotype. The chain links TRBV2 to TRBJ1-2; a weak D match, TRBD1 (6 bases). From germline, CDR1 is SNHLY and CDR2 FYNNEI. The CDR3 totals 11 residues. V was pared by 5 bases and J by 7 bases, with 8 bases between. The CDR3 DNA reads TGTGCCAGCAGTCCAGGGGTTGGCTACACCTTC. As protein: CASSPGVGYTF.